This TCR beta chain was captured in a study of shared clonotypes between healthy human individuals (dated by TCRdb to 2018 to 2021). With regard to the full study: A couple of women and a few men aged 18 to 49 years were included in the cohort. To estimate repertoire size and how much clonotypes are shared between individuals, the study performed deep sequencing of blood TCR repertoires from a few healthy adults. To increase sequencing depth and limit assay-specific biases, TCR repertoire library preparation and sequencing were carried out by different laboratories using diverse techniques. Per donor, leukapheresis produced somewhere between about 0.8 and 9 billion PBMCs.

The donors were healthy, HIV-negative adults with no recently reported acute infections or vaccinations. Every donor was a Caucasian adult living in Nashville, Tennessee, USA. For unsorted samples, 90 million or so PBMCs were counted, and genomic DNA was extracted using the QIAamp DNA Blood Mini kit. After blood collection by leukapheresis, PBMCs were isolated using Ficoll-Histopaque density gradient centrifugation and then cryopreserved in the vapor phase of liquid nitrogen. As for this clone: The specificity of this receptor is unknown. Base qualities were left out, and no much larger clone turns up one base away.

Study-wide conclusions, independent of this receptor: Pairwise subsampling indicated that sequencing depth was expected to affect the degree of clonotype sharing among donors. Because the study included only a small number of donors, the genetic and exposure-history diversity represented was limited. Only blood was sampled, and tissue TCR repertoires likely differ from those in blood.

TCR CDR3 regions were amplified from genomic DNA by multiplex PCR using the deep immunoSEQ assay. Genomic DNA extracted from each cell subset was distributed evenly over all wells of several immunoSEQ 96-well plates, and each plate served as one replicate. For unsorted PBMC, approximately 0.3 ug genomic DNA, equal to 25,000 to 35,000 T cell genomes, was loaded into each replicate PCR. Ten immunoSEQ deep assay plates were used to sequence unsorted PBMC genomic DNA. Purified libraries were quantified with a Qubit 3.0 fluorometer, sized on a Bioanalyzer 2100, and re-quantified with the KAPA Library Quantification kit. Every immunoSEQ 96-well plate was sequenced on a separate single-read 150-cycle Illumina NextSeq 550 flow cell. In the original analysis: Because the immunoSEQ output included only junctional sequences and no quality scores, the filtering could not be the same as the filtering used for full-length reads. To assign V/J genes and CDR3, sequences were annotated using PyIR, a Python wrapper for IgBLAST v1.9, with IMGT germline references. Any read was removed if the V/J assignment was weak (E-value above 1e-6), the CDR3 was missing, or the read contained stop codons, out-of-frame junctions, or ambiguous translated residues. A V3J clonotype was defined by an identical inferred V gene, J gene, and CDR3 amino acid sequence. Percentage overlap between repertoires was computed as shared unique clonotypes divided by the size of the smaller repertoire. Repertoire richness was assessed with RTK rarefaction, the Chao1 estimator, and Recon v2.1 estimates of unobserved clonotypes. TCRdb stores this immuneACCESS table with in-frame sequences only. Part of the clones is absent; in the studies checked, under half of the shortfall reflects unresolved V genes, and no reason is known for the rest. V, J and clone size are taken as reported in that table, and D and trimming were inferred from the DNA itself. The sample profile shows about 490,000 clones; 79% of them were found once. 10% to 15% of the sample comes from the top ten.

V and J lose 0 bases and 6 bases, and a span of 9 bases separates them. Via the germline V gene (reference sequence), CDR1 is MNHEY and CDR2 SMNVEV. Counted from cysteine to phenylalanine, this CDR3 has 14 amino acids. The retained sequence is limited to the CDR3, 42 bases, with the frame set at the first base. The sequenced sample was PBMCs. The TCR was taken from a woman between 40 and 55 years old in good health. Some clones in this sample may be carry-over from other donors' samples. This chain is built from TRBV27 and TRBJ2-4; no D gene can be assigned with confidence. In nucleotide form, the sequence is TGTGCCAGCAGTTTATCCAACGCGATAAACATTCAGTACTTC. Its product reads: CASSLSNAINIQYF.